The entry below gives a single T cell receptor (beta chain) sequence along with its context. A single count supports this clone. This clone's antigen is unknown. The input lacks base qualities; no much larger clone sits a single base away. These data originate in a study of shared clonotypes between healthy human individuals (dated by TCRdb to about 2020). Background for the entire study: Two women and three men aged 18 to 49 years were included in the cohort. For each donor, three plates each were used for CD4 naive and CD4 memory, two plates were used for CD8 naive, and one plate was used for CD8 memory. Different laboratories and diverse techniques were used to prepare libraries and sequence TCR repertoires, to increase sequencing depth and limit assay-specific biases. Leukapheresis yielded between about 0.85 and 10 billion PBMCs per donor. The study deeply sequenced blood TCR repertoires of five healthy adults to estimate repertoire size and the extent of clonotype sharing between individuals. Study-wide conclusions, independent of this receptor: Rarefaction of sorted-subset datasets indicated incomplete sequencing despite the large sequencing depth. Based on pairwise subsampling, the degree of clonotype sharing among donors was expected to be affected by sequencing depth. Sampling was restricted to blood, and TCR repertoires in tissues likely differ from the TCR repertoires found in blood. The small number of donors limited the genetic and exposure-history diversity represented. Sharing across a few donors was observed for about 5% of naive CD4, 3.5% of naive CD8, roughly 2.4% of memory CD4, and about 0.39% of memory CD8 clonotypes. Estimated clonotype richness was generally larger for naive than for memory subsets. Compared with non-shared clonotypes, clonotypes shared by all four sorted-subset donors had higher generation probabilities.

TCR CDR3 regions were amplified from genomic DNA by multiplex PCR using the deep immunoSEQ assay. For each cell subset, the extracted genomic DNA was distributed evenly across all wells of several immunoSEQ 96-well plates, and each plate served as one replicate. For sorted subsets, around 200 ng genomic DNA, equal to approximately 30,000 T cell genomes, was loaded into each replicate PCR. Purified libraries were measured with a Qubit 3.0 fluorometer, size-checked on a Bioanalyzer 2100, and measured again with the KAPA Library Quantification kit. A separate single-read 150-cycle Illumina NextSeq 550 flow cell was used to sequence each immunoSEQ 96-well plate. In the paper's pipeline: Because the immunoSEQ output held only junctional sequences and lacked quality scores, the filtering could not match the filtering applied to full-length reads. Sequences were annotated with PyIR, a Python wrapper for IgBLAST v1.9, using IMGT germline references to assign V/J genes and CDR3. Reads with weak V/J assignments (E-value above 1e-6), missing CDR3, stop codons, out-of-frame junctions, or ambiguous translated residues were removed. V3J clonotypes were defined by identical inferred V gene, J gene, and CDR3 amino acid sequence. The percentage overlap between two repertoires was calculated by dividing the number of shared unique clonotypes by the size of the smaller repertoire. Three approaches were used to assess repertoire richness: RTK rarefaction, the Chao1 estimator, and Recon v2.1 estimates of unobserved clonotypes. OLGA was used to compute generation probabilities for all TCRbeta clonotypes that the gDNA method yielded from a handful of donors. The table was pulled from immuneACCESS by TCRdb, which kept in-frame rearrangements only. Such tables lose some clones; where checked, under half of the loss comes from unresolved V genes, and the rest has no known cause. The V and J calls and clone size were taken over from that table, and D and trimming were inferred from the DNA. The sample records a few million clones, roughly nine tenths of which are singletons. Around 0.14% of the sample lies in the top ten.

Healthy HIV-negative adults with no recently reported acute infections or vaccinations were included as donors. Only Caucasian adults living in Nashville, Tennessee, USA were represented among the donors. CD4+ T cells were enriched by magnetic negative selection, after which naive cells were positively selected on CD45RA and the negative fraction was taken as the memory subset. Blood was obtained by leukapheresis, after which PBMCs were separated by Ficoll-Histopaque density gradient centrifugation and cryopreserved in liquid nitrogen vapor phase. Purity and quantity of every magnetically sorted T cell population were checked by analytical flow cytometry. Genomic DNA was isolated from each sorted fraction and quantified by UV absorbance on a Nanodrop 2000c. Counted from cysteine to phenylalanine, this CDR3 has 15 amino acids. The kept DNA is CDR3 alone, 45 bases in frame from the first base. The germline V gene (reference sequence) yields LNHDA for CDR1 and SQIVND for CDR2. Cut back by 8 bases and 8 bases, the V and J ends lie 19 bases apart.

This chain is built from TRBV19 and TRBJ1-6, with an unclear D gene assignment. The clonotype was recovered from a man aged 18 to 29 in good health. The sequencing sample was made of naive CD4+ T cells sorted from blood. This sample's cell subset or site label indicates: CD45RA+ positively selected. The CDR3 amino acid sequence is: CASRVGRHIDSPLHF. The sequenced DNA is TGTGCCAGTCGGGTCGGCAGGCATATTGATTCACCCCTCCACTTT.